This TCR beta chain was sequenced in a study of cytomegalovirus exposure and HLA in healthy donors. PCR amplification relied on 60 Vbeta primers (plus 13 Jbeta primers). The data were produced by immunoSEQ multiplex PCR, yet TCRdb's version contains in-frame clones alone and is incomplete. The sample holds 35,000 to 45,000 clones, 45% to 55% seen once. In regard to this clone: Its antigen remains unknown.

Study observations and caveats: HLA alleles showed associations with 16,951 TCR beta sequences in a later analysis, at a 0.05 false discovery rate. From TCR beta sequences, most subjects' HLA-A and HLA-B alleles were reportedly predicted accurately. A prior analysis recorded that most TCR beta V segments were productive about 87% or about 30% of the time.

Sequencing was done on a sample of PBMCs. The TCR sequence derives from a middle-aged woman in good health and CMV-seropositive.

CDR3 in DNA: TGTGCCAGCAGTATTGACCCAGGGGGCTTCGAGCAGTACTTC. Protein product: CASSIDPGGFEQYF. The chain has TRBV27 and TRBJ2-7, with 8 bases that match TRBD1. With 5 bases clipped from V and 6 bases from J, the junction kept 9 bases outside the gene matches. Per the germline V gene, CDR1 is MNHEY and CDR2 is SMNVEV (reference sequence). This CDR3 is built from 14 residues.